The T cell receptor beta chain described here comes from a study of blood T cell repertoires in COVID-19. In the study overall: Sites in the United States, Italy and Spain provided acute and convalescent COVID-19 samples. From T cells, B-cell-depleted T cells, or PBMCs came the material, which was cDNA or gDNA.

Source study methods: Reference gene primer amplification yielded estimated nucleated cell counts. Produced via immunoSEQ multiplex PCR; TCRdb's table is partial and in-frame only. The DNA gave D and trimming, while V, J and clone size come from that table. The sample holds roughly 87,000 clones, more than 70% seen once. Germline V CDR1 and CDR2: SGHTA, FQGNSA. The CDR3 contains 15 residues. Unmatched junction bases numbered 5, after V lost 4 bases and J lost 0 bases. The source is a man aged 50-60 years with active COVID-19. Sequenced sample: peripheral blood. The genes are TRBV7-2 and TRBJ2-7; 8 bases fit TRBD2. The CDR3 spells CASSSLAVGSYEQYF. For the CDR3, the DNA is TGTGCCAGCAGCTCACTAGCGGTCGGCTCCTACGAGCAGTACTTC.